These T cell receptor beta chains were read from a single sample in a study of cytomegalovirus exposure and HLA in healthy donors. Clones were read by immunoSEQ multiplex PCR, and TCRdb kept only the in-frame ones, dropping some. Its listing shows 150,000 or so clones. Specimen: PBMCs. The receptors were gathered from a woman aged 55 to 70 in good health and CMV-seronegative. Each CDR3 is given with its conserved first and last residue. The order of the fields is V gene, D gene, J gene, CDR3 DNA, CDR3 protein. D genes are given only for firm matches.

>TRBV5-1|-|TRBJ2-1
TGCGCCAGCAGCGGAGGGGTTGAGCAGTTCTTC
CASSGGVEQFF
>TRBV18|-|TRBJ1-3
TGTGCCAGCTCACCAGCAGGGAAGATGGGAAACACCATATATTTT
CASSPAGKMGNTIYF
>TRBV4-1|-|TRBJ2-1
TGCGCCAGCAGCCAAGATGGTGCGAACAATGAGCAGTTCTTC
CASSQDGANNEQFF
>TRBV18|-|TRBJ1-1
TGTGCCAGCTCACCCATTCTGCCAGGGGCGCGTGCTGAAGCTTTCTTT
CASSPILPGARAEAFF
>TRBV11-2|-|TRBJ1-5
TGTGCCAGCAGCTTACAGACAGAGAGCAATCAGCCCCAGCATTTT
CASSLQTESNQPQHF
>TRBV9|TRBD2|TRBJ2-3
TGTGCCAGCAGCTTCGACTCAAGCGGGGGAGACAACACAGATACGCAGTATTTT
CASSFDSSGGDNTDTQYF
>TRBV6-6|TRBD1|TRBJ1-1
TGTGCCAGCAGTTATAGGACAGGGTTAAACACTGAAGCTTTCTTT
CASSYRTGLNTEAFF
>TRBV2|-|TRBJ2-1
TGTGCCAGCAGTGAGGGAGACTACAATGAGCAGTTCTTC
CASSEGDYNEQFF
>TRBV30|TRBD2|TRBJ2-1
TGTGCCTGGAGTGTGGGTCTAGCGGACAATGAGCAGTTCTTC
CAWSVGLADNEQFF
>TRBV6-5|TRBD1|TRBJ1-1
TGTGCCAGCAGCGGGGACAGGGGAGGTATAGCTTTCTTT
CASSGDRGGIAFF
>TRBV9|TRBD2|TRBJ2-3
TGTGCCAGCAGCCCCGTGGGGGGAGGGCCGCCAGATACGCAGTATTTT
CASSPVGGGPPDTQYF
>TRBV19|-|TRBJ1-2
TGTGCCAGTAGTGTTGGCCTCGACAGCACGTTCTCTAACTATGGCTACACCTTC
CASSVGLDSTFSNYGYTF
>TRBV7-9|-|TRBJ2-3
TGTGCCAGCAGCTTAGCGCGTATAGGCACAGATACGCAGTATTTT
CASSLARIGTDTQYF
>TRBV7-6|-|TRBJ1-1
TGTGCCAGCAGCTTAGGGGGCCTGGGTTACGCTGAAGCTTTCTTT
CASSLGGLGYAEAFF
>TRBV27|-|TRBJ2-7
TGTGCCAGCAGTTCTACGTCCGGGAACGAGCAGTACTTC
CASSSTSGNEQYF
>TRBV7-3|-|TRBJ2-3
TGTGCCAGCAGCACATCCCCGGCTAGCGAGACAGATACGCAGTATTTT
CASSTSPASETDTQYF
>TRBV5-1|-|TRBJ2-7
TGCGCCAGCAGCAGGGGGTCCCACGAGCAGTACTTC
CASSRGSHEQYF
>TRBV9|TRBD1|TRBJ1-1
TGTGCCAGCAGCGTGAGGGACAGGACGAACACTGAAGCTTTCTTT
CASSVRDRTNTEAFF
>TRBV5-1|TRBD1|TRBJ2-5
TGCGCCAGCAGCGGAGGACAGGGGGCTGAGACCCAGTACTTC
CASSGGQGAETQYF
>TRBV7-9|-|TRBJ1-4
TGTGCCAGCTGCCGGAGGACAGAAAATGAAAAACTGTTTTTT
CASCRRTENEKLFF
>TRBV6-1|-|TRBJ2-7
TGTGCCAGCAGTTCGGGACATCATTACGAGCAGTACTTC
CASSSGHHYEQYF
>TRBV7-9|TRBD2|TRBJ2-7
TGTGCCAGCAGCCCCTCGGGACTAGCGGGGATCCACGAGCAGTACTTC
CASSPSGLAGIHEQYF
>TRBV7-3|-|TRBJ2-7
TGTGCCAGCAGCTTGGAGGGAGAATACGAGCAGTACTTC
CASSLEGEYEQYF